This TCR beta chain was profiled in a study of identical twins. Trimming removed 5 bases from V and 2 bases from J, with 8 bases in between. The CDR3 loop spans 12 amino acids. Germline V lookup: CDR1 DFQATT, CDR2 SNEGSKA (reference sequence). cDNA molecules carried unique molecular identifiers, and template switching added a universal primer site. TCRdb re-analysed the 5' RACE reads in MiXCR, keeping a single row per CDR3 protein. The sample lists some 790,000 distinct CDR3 sequences; over 15% were seen once. These data are also associated with another study on T cells expressing NK-cell markers. That paper notes: The study sequenced eight donors, seven HCMV-seropositive and one seronegative. Among several donors, these clonotypes also ranked first in the CD3+CD56-NKG2C+ fraction.

The chain combines TRBV20-1 with TRBJ2-3, with D maybe TRBD1 (5 bases). Specimen: PBMCs. The TCR sequence derives from a woman aged 18-29 years in good health. CDR3 in DNA: TGCAGTGCTCGACAGCCCACAGATACGCAGTATTTT. This codes for CSARQPTDTQYF.